Given below is one T cell receptor (beta chain) in context. This clonotype was found many times. Its antigen is still unknown. No base-level quality is on record; no much larger clone is a single base apart. This entry is derived from a study of CD8 T cells in ankylosing spondylitis (dated by TCRdb to about 2017). The study in broad terms: The study set out to find disease-linked TCR variants by profiling T cell receptor beta repertoires in ankylosing spondylitis patients and healthy donors. The full study cohort was made up of under 30 ankylosing spondylitis patients and roughly 100 healthy donors. Peripheral blood samples were taken, and synovial fluid was additionally collected from ankylosing spondylitis patients. General conclusions and limits of the study: Some motif variants were previously reported in synovial fluid and blood of reactive arthritis patients, suggesting common disease-initiation mechanisms. A CD8+ phenotype was shown by the disease-linked clones, which were found at relatively low frequencies in peripheral blood. According to the report, matched synovial fluid samples from ankylosing spondylitis patients were significantly enriched for the disease-linked clones. A TCR beta motif of eight highly homologous amino acid variants appeared characteristic of blood from ankylosing spondylitis patients.

Sequencing took place on an Illumina HiSeq 2500. Quantitative 5'-RACE with molecular barcodes was used to prepare TCR beta libraries. For the original study's pipeline: A new computational method, built on a probabilistic model of VDJ rearrangement, was used to identify disease-linked TCR variants. TCRdb reanalyzed the raw reads on its own, using fastp at Q25 for trimming and MiXCR for clone calling, and kept in-frame beta chains. Rows merge per CDR3 protein into single entries with the most common DNA and genes. These V and J calls rely on TCRdb rather than the paper's analysis. In this sample the table shows 50,000 to 60,000 distinct CDR3 sequences, 6% to 7.5% of which occur a single time. Clones ranked in the top ten supply about 8.5% of the sample. The CDR3 contains 13 residues, cysteine and phenylalanine counted. Kept here is only the CDR3 DNA, which spans 39 bases and is read in frame from base 1. CDR1 is given as SGHVS and CDR2 as FNYEAQ, both from the germline V gene. Deletion took 5 bases off V and 2 bases off J, with a span of 10 bases between the germline ends.

Sequencing was done on a sample of blood, either unsorted or a sorted T cell fraction (not recorded which). This TCR came from a female donor with ankylosing spondylitis or in good health (not recorded which). The chain employs TRBV7-6 and TRBJ2-7, with the D gene call left open. The CDR3 reads CASSQWDTYEQYF. The nucleotides read TGTGCCAGCAGCCAATGGGATACCTACGAGCAGTACTTC.